Each of the 2 T cell receptor beta chains below was sequenced from the same sample in a study of Graves' ophthalmopathy and Graves' hyperthyroidism. Using RNA transcripts, the TCR beta CDR3 regions were amplified. An opening RT-PCR round employed HTBI primers and preceded a second-round multiplex PCR. One entry per CDR3 protein results from TCRdb running MiXCR on the multiplex PCR reads. This sample has over 150,000 distinct CDR3 sequences; 37% occur once, and the top ten carry under 7%. Sequenced input: peripheral blood. The source of these receptors is a woman aged 40-49 years with Graves' ophthalmopathy.

This clonotype was observed at least ten times. The V gene is TRBV30, the J gene TRBJ2-7; perhaps TRBD1 as D (6 bases). V was shortened by 1 base and J by 6 bases, with 16 bases between the two germline ends. Germline loops: CDR1 GTSNPN, CDR2 SVGIG (reference sequence). This CDR3 has 14 amino acids. In nucleotides, the CDR3 is TGTGCCTGGAGTGGTACAGGGATTTATGGCGAGCAGTACTTC. Translated, it gives CAWSGTGIYGEQYF. Based on the CDR3 plus reference TRBV30 and TRBJ2-7, the full variable domain is SQTIHQWPATLVQPVGSPLSLECTVEGTSNPNLYWYRQAAGRGLQLLFYSVGIGQISSEVPQNLSASRPQDRQFILSSKKLLLSDSGFYLCAWSGTGIYGEQYFGPGTRLTVT.

V gene TRBV27 combines with J gene TRBJ1-6, with a weak D call TRBD1 (5 bases). V was cut by 6 bases and J by 9 bases, with 21 bases left in between. CDR3 length: 16 residues. The germline CDR1 and CDR2 sequences are MNHEY and SMNVEV (reference sequence). This CDR3 is CASSAIRDRIGSPLHF. As DNA, the CDR3 is TGTGCCAGCAGCGCAATCCGTGACAGAATAGGTTCACCCCTCCACTTT.